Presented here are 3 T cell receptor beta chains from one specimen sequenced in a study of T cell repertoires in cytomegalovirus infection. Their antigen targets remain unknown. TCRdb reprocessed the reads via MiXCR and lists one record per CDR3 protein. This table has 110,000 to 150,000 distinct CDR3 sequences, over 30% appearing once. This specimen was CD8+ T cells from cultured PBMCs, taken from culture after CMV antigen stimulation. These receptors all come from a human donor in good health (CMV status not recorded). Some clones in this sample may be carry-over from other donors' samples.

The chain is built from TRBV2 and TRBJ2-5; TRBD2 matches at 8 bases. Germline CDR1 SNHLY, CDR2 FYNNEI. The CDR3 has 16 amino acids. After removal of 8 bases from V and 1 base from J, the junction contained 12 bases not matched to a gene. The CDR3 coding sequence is TGTGCCAGCGGGACTAGTGACGCTAGGGCCCAAGAGACCCAGTACTTC. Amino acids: CASGTSDARAQETQYF.

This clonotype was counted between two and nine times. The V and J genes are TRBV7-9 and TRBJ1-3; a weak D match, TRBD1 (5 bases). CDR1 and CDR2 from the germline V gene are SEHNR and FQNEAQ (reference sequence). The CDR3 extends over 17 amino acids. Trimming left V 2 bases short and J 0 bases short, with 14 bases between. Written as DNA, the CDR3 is TGTGCCAGCAGCTTAATAGGACATTTACCCTCTGGAAACACCATATATTTT. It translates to CASSLIGHLPSGNTIYF.

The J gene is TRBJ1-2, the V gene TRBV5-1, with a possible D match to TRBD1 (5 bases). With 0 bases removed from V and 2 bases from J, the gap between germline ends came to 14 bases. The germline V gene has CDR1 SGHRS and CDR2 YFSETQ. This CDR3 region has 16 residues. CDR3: CASSLDQGRWNYGYTF. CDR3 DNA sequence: TGCGCCAGCAGCTTGGACCAGGGAAGGTGGAACTATGGCTACACCTTC.